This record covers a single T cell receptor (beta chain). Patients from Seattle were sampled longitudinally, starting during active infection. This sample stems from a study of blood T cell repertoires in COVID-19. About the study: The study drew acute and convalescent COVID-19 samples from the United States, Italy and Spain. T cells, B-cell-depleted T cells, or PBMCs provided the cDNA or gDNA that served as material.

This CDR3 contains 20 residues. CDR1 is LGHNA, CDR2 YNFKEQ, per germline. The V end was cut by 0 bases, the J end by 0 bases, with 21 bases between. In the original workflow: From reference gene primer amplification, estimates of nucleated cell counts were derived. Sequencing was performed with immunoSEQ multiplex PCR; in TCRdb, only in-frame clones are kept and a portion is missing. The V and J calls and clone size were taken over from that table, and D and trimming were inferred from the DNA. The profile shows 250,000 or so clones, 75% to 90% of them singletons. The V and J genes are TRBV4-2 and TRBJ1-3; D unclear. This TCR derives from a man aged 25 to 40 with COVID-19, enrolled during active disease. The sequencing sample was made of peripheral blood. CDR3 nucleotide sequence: TGTGCCAGCAGCCAAGATCCCGACGGAGTCCCACTAATCTCTGGAAACACCATATATTTT. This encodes CASSQDPDGVPLISGNTIYF.